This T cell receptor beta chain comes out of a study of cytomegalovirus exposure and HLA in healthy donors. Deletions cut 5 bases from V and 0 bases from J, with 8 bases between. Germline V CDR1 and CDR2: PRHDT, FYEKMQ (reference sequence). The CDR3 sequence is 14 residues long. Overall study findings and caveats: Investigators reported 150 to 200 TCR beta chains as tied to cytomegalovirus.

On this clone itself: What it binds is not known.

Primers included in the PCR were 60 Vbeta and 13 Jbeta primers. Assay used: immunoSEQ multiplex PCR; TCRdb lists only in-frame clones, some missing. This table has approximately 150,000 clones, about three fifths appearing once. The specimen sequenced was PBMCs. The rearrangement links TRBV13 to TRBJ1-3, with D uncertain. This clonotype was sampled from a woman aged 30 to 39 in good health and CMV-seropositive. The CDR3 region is CASSRRDSGNTIYF. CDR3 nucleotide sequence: TGTGCCAGCAGCCGACGGGACTCTGGAAACACCATATATTTT.